This T cell receptor beta chain was identified in a study of siplizumab effects on memory and regulatory T cells (dated by TCRdb to between 2019 and 2020). At the level of the whole study: The study examined how the anti-CD2 antibody siplizumab affects alloreactive T-cell subsets in allogeneic mixed lymphocyte reactions built from human PBMCs. Beyond this particular receptor, the publication reports: Siplizumab significantly lowered the cumulative frequency of alloreactive sequences that could be traced to unstimulated CD4+ memory T cells. For roughly 75-95% of proliferating CD4+ or CD8+ clones, no naive or memory phenotype could be assigned. Among mappable alloreactive CD4+ clones, the Treg-derived fraction averaged nearly 70% with siplizumab versus roughly 30% in control reactions. Whether proliferating Tregs from siplizumab cultures actually had suppressive function was not functionally confirmed. Because sequences below about 10^-5 frequency were poorly captured, only a minor fraction of alloreactive clones could be mapped to unstimulated subsets. Greater diversity appeared to be present in unstimulated naive T cells than in memory T cells, and a substantial contribution to the alloresponse seemed to be made by naive cells.

Sorted unstimulated T cells, along with proliferating T cells recovered from mixed lymphocyte reactions, underwent TCRbeta CDR3 sequencing. Fresh whole blood from under 13 HLA-typed healthy donors was used as the source from which PBMCs were isolated. To map where alloreactive clones came from, CD4+ regulatory T cells in the unstimulated state were FACS-sorted. The germline V gene supplies CDR1 MNHEY and CDR2 SVGAGI. The trim is 1 base for V and 7 bases for J, with a gap of 11 bases between the germline ends. The CDR3 numbers 13 residues from cysteine through phenylalanine. Only CDR3 DNA is held: 39 bases, read in frame from base 1. The receptor library was made with the immunoSEQ multiplex PCR assay. About 10^5 TCR templates per sample were assayed by the deep sequencing platform. Genomic DNA extracted from sorted T cells was used for TCRbeta CDR3 sequencing. In the paper's pipeline: Clonal analysis of TCRbeta CDR3 data was done in the R programming language. Comparing unstimulated samples against CFSE-low samples taken after the reaction was how alloreactive CD4+ and CD8+ clones were defined. Regulatory or non-regulatory origin was assigned to alloreactive CD4+ clones by matching of sequences to sorted unstimulated Treg and non-Treg repertoires. Not all clones reach the TCRdb copy of this immuneACCESS table, which keeps in-frame sequences only. Checked studies attribute under half of the gap to unresolved V genes and leave the rest unexplained. V and J calls and clone size are given by that table; D and trimming were obtained from the DNA. Recorded for this sample are some 65,000 clones; approximately 88% of them occurred a single time. The ten most abundant clones make up 1.5% to 2% of the sample.

For this clone: No antigen is known for it. Per-base quality was not reported, and no clone a single base away is much larger than it.

This sequence originates from a human donor in good health. Source material: Tregs sorted from blood. This receptor chain uses TRBV6-5 and TRBJ2-7; D gene: possibly TRBD2, on 5 matching bases. The DNA is as follows: TGTGCCAGCAGTTACTTGGAGCGGAGGGAGCAGTACTTC. Its amino acids are CASSYLERREQYF.